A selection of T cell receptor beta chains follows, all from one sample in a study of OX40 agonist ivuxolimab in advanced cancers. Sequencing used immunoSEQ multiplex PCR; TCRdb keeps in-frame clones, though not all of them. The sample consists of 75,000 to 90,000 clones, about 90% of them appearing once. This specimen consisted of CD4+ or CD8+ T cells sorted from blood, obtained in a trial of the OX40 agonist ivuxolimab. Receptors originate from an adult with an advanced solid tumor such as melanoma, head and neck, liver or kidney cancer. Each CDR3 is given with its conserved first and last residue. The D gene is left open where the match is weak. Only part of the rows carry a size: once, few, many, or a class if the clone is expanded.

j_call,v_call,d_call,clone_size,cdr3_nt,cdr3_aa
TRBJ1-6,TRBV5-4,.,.,TGTGCCAGCAGCTCAGATCTCTCCTATAATTCACCCCTCCACTTT,CASSSDLSYNSPLHF
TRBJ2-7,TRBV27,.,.,TGTGCCAGCAGTTTTAGGATTTCCACCTACGAGCAGTACTTC,CASSFRISTYEQYF
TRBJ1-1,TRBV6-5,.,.,TGTGCCAGCAGCGGAACGGGACGCGGACTTGAAGCTTTCTTT,CASSGTGRGLEAFF
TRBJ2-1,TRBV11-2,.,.,TGTGCCAGCAGCTTACCAATCAGCGCCGTACACGACTACAATGAGCAGTTCTTC,CASSLPISAVHDYNEQFF
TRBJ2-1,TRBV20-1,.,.,TGCAGTGCTAGTTTTTTTGAGCAGTTCTTC,CSASFFEQFF
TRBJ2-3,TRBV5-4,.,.,TGTGCCAGCAGCTTGTCGGCCAGGAATACAGATACGCAGTATTTT,CASSLSARNTDTQYF
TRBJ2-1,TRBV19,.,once,TGTGCCAGCCGCCGGGGTAATGAGCAGTTCTTC,CASRRGNEQFF
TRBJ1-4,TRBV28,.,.,TGTGCCAGCAGTTTCTACATGGCAACTAATGAAAAACTGTTTTTT,CASSFYMATNEKLFF
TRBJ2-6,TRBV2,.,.,TGTGCCAGCAGTGTGGCTGGGGCCAACGTCCTGACTTTC,CASSVAGANVLTF
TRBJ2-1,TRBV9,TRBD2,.,TGTGCCAGCAGCGAGAGTAGGACTAGCGCGTACAATGAGCAGTTCTTC,CASSESRTSAYNEQFF
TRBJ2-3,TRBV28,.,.,TGTGCCAGCAGTTTCCAATCGCATACGCAGTATTTT,CASSFQSHTQYF
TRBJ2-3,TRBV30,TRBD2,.,TGTGCCTGTGCGGGGGGGGGCTGGACAGATACGCAGTATTTT,CACAGGGWTDTQYF
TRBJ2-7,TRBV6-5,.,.,TGTGCCAGCAGCACCCCGGGCAGGGCCTACGAGCAGTACTTC,CASSTPGRAYEQYF
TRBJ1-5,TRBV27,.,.,TGTGCCAGCAGTTTCGTAGGGGGCAATCAGCCCCAGCATTTT,CASSFVGGNQPQHF
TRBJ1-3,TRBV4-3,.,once,TGCGCCAGCAGCCAGCTTCAGGGAGCTGGAAACACCATATATTTT,CASSQLQGAGNTIYF
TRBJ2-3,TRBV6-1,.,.,TGTGCCAGCAGTGAATTGGGGGGTGGTACAGATACGCAGTATTTT,CASSELGGGTDTQYF
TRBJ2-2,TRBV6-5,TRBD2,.,TGTGCCAGCAGCTCTTGGACTAGCCCCGGGGAGCTGTTTTTT,CASSSWTSPGELFF
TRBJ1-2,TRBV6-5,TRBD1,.,TGTGCCAGCAGCCAGGGGGATGGCTACACCTTC,CASSQGDGYTF
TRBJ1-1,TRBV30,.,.,TGTGCCTGGAGTGTGCGAGGGCTCACTGAAGCTTTCTTT,CAWSVRGLTEAFF
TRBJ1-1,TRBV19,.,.,TGTGCCAGTGAGAGTCCAGGGGCCAACACTGAAGCTTTCTTT,CASESPGANTEAFF
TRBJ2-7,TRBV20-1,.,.,TGCAGTGCTAGCAGGGGCGTGGAGCAGTACTTC,CSASRGVEQYF
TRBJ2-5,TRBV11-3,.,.,TGTGCCAGCAGCTTCGAGACAGTTAATCAAGAGACCCAGTACTTC,CASSFETVNQETQYF
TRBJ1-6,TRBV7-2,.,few,TGTGCCAGCAGCTTATTCGTCAGTCGTTCCGCGTCACCCCTCCACTTT,CASSLFVSRSASPLHF
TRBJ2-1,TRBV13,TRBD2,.,TGTGCCAGCAGCTTATTTGGGGGGGAAAAGGGCAATGAGCAGTTCTTC,CASSLFGGEKGNEQFF
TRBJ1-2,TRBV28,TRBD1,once,TGTGCCAGCAGTCTACCCCCGGGACAGGGAAACGGGGGCTACACCTTC,CASSLPPGQGNGGYTF